The clone carrying this T cell receptor beta chain turned up a few times. This specimen comes from a study of T-cell reconstitution after alpha-beta-depleted transplantation in children. Germline CDR1 and CDR2: DFQATT and SNEGSKA (reference sequence). This CDR3 contains 16 residues. V dropped 5 bases and J dropped 4 bases, with 21 bases sitting between them. Researchers prepared the TCRbeta library using unique molecular identifiers, the study reports. TCRdb independently ran MiXCR on the PCR reads; one entry per CDR3 protein. The sample has some 550,000 distinct CDR3 sequences, about a sixth seen once.

Specimen: PBMCs from the stem cell graft donor, collected from the stem cell graft. The chain joins TRBV20-1 to TRBJ2-1, with a possible D match to TRBD2 (7 bases). This sequence originates from a human donor who donated a stem cell graft to a child with acute lymphoblastic leukemia. In nucleotides, the CDR3 is TGCAGTGCTTCCCGCCCTAGGGGGGGTACTTACAATGAGCAGTTCTTC. Its translation is CSASRPRGGTYNEQFF.